Below are 2 T cell receptor beta chains sequenced from a single sample in a study of cytomegalovirus exposure and HLA in healthy donors. Researchers ran the PCR with 60 Vbeta and 13 Jbeta primers. Sequenced by immunoSEQ multiplex PCR; TCRdb stores in-frame clones only, minus some. The top ten hold 2.4% of the sample, which has under 150,000 clones, approximately 61% seen once. Sequencing used PBMCs. Receptors were obtained from a woman in her 40s in good health and CMV-seronegative.

The CDR3 sequence: CASSKAPGGKDTQYF. The CDR3 DNA reads TGTGCCAGCAGCAAAGCTCCAGGGGGCAAAGATACGCAGTATTTT. This chain connects TRBV21-1 to TRBJ2-3; the table's D call TRBD1 went unverified against the DNA. TRBV21-1 is designated a pseudogene. The CDR3 has 15 amino acids.

This clone has only a few counts. The CDR3, as DNA: TGCGCCAGCAGTGCAGATCTGGGGGCGAAGCAGTACTTC. This encodes CASSADLGAKQYF. This chain links TRBV10-1 with TRBJ2-7, with D perhaps matching TRBD1 (6 bases). CDR1 and CDR2 (germline): WNHNN, SYGVQD (reference sequence). With 4 bases removed from V and 8 bases from J, the gap between germline ends came to 15 bases. This CDR3 comprises 13 residues.